One T cell receptor beta chain is described in this entry. The sample is drawn from a study of blood T cell repertoires in COVID-19. Enrolled through a virtual design, the participants were between roughly 18 and 100 years of age and came from 24 US areas. Membership in each cohort depended on participant-reported clinical history. Two consecutive negative NP/OP PCR tests, clearance, or resolved symptoms defined Cohort 3 recovery. V was pared by 8 bases and J by 3 bases, with 4 bases of the junction left unmatched. This CDR3 has 14 residues. Germline V gives CDR1 ENHRY, CDR2 SYGVKD. Assay used: immunoSEQ multiplex PCR; TCRdb lists only in-frame clones, some missing. The sample includes over 150,000 clones, 88% of them seen just once.

Source material: PBMCs or T cells enriched from blood (not recorded which). The rearrangement uses TRBV10-3 and TRBJ2-2; TRBD1 matches 9 bases. The TCR was taken from a woman between 18 and 29 years old who had recovered from COVID-19. The CDR3, as DNA: TGTGCCATCCGGGACAGGGTCGACACCGGGGAGCTGTTTTTT. As protein: CAIRDRVDTGELFF.